The 24 T cell receptor beta chains presented below share a single source sample, sequenced in a study of neoadjuvant anti-PD-1 for oral cavity cancer (dated by TCRdb to about 2021). The meaning of the sample's time point label: before neoadjuvant nivolumab. Receptors were amplified or captured by the immunoSEQ multiplex PCR assay. TCRdb took over this immuneACCESS table, retaining in-frame rearrangements with V and J assigned. Such tables are incomplete; in checked studies, under half of the missing clones stem from an unresolved V gene, and the remainder is unexplained. The sample table holds about 16,000 clones, of which 69% were seen once. Over 2% of the sample lies in the top ten. The specimen comprised PBMCs, sampled before nivolumab (anti-PD-1) treatment. The receptors shown here come from a person between 40 and 79 years old with oral cavity squamous cell carcinoma.

The chain combines TRBV7-3 with TRBJ2-5; 8 positions match TRBD2. Unmatched junction bases numbered 14, after V lost 3 bases and J lost 5 bases. The germline V gene has CDR1 SGHTA and CDR2 FQGTGA. The length of the CDR3 is 17 residues. The CDR3 loop is CASSFQAVAGPEETQYF. CDR3 in DNA: TGTGCCAGCAGCTTCCAGGCGGTAGCGGGACCGGAGGAGACCCAGTACTTC. Full variable domain (remainder filled in from reference TRBV7-3 and TRBJ2-5): GAGVSQTPSNKVTEKGKYVELRCDPISGHTALYWYRQSLGQGPEFLIYFQGTGAADDSGLPNDRFFAVRPEGSVSTLKIQRTERGDSAVYLCASSFQAVAGPEETQYFGPGTRLLVL.

The chain employs TRBV10-1 and TRBJ2-6; D is perhaps TRBD1 (5 bases). V shed 6 bases and J shed 2 bases, with 8 bases lying between them. This CDR3 has 14 amino acids. In germline, CDR1 is WNHNN, CDR2 SYGVQD (reference sequence). CDR3 DNA sequence: TGCGCCAGCAGCAGGGATGCTGGGGCCAACGTCCTGACTTTC. This encodes CASSRDAGANVLTF.

This clone showed up just a few times. The rearrangement joins TRBV5-8 to TRBJ2-3, with 7 nucleotides matching TRBD1. Trimming removed 1 base from V and 5 bases from J; junction bases left unmatched: 7. The CDR3 length is 15 residues. Germline lookup yields CDR1 SGHTS and CDR2 YDEGEE. This CDR3 is CASSLLGQQEDTQYF. The CDR3, as DNA: TGTGCCAGCAGCTTGTTGGGACAGCAAGAAGATACGCAGTATTTT.

V and J are TRBV11-2 and TRBJ1-2; 7 nucleotides align to TRBD1. CDR3 size: 15 residues. J lost 2 bases, V lost 4 bases, and 7 bases had no gene match. The germline V gene encodes CDR1 SGHAT and CDR2 FQNNGV. The CDR3 nucleotides are TGTGCCAGCAGCTCCGACCTGGGACAGAACTATGGCTACACCTTC. Protein sequence: CASSSDLGQNYGYTF.

The genes are TRBV5-1 and TRBJ1-1; D gene unclear. Trimming stripped 0 bases from V and 8 bases from J, with 11 bases between. Germline CDR1 SGHRS, CDR2 YFSETQ. CDR3 length equals 13 residues. Here the CDR3 DNA reads TGCGCCAGCAGCTTGGACGGACGGCGAGAAGCTTTCTTT. It codes for CASSLDGRREAFF.

The chain couples TRBV5-1 to TRBJ1-2; no clear D gene. Germline V gene data show CDR1 as SGHRS and CDR2 as YFSETQ. CDR3 length equals 12 residues. V was pared by 4 bases and J by 5 bases, with 9 bases between. In DNA, the CDR3 is TGCGCCAGCAGCCCTGACTCTTATGGCTACACCTTC. Its protein is CASSPDSYGYTF.

CDR3 bases: TGTGCCAGCAGCTTTGTGTCCGCTAGCGGGAGGTTCCACGAGCAGTACTTC. This encodes CASSFVSASGRFHEQYF. The chain is built from TRBV7-2 and TRBJ2-7; 11 nucleotides line up with TRBD2. Germline loops: CDR1 SGHTA, CDR2 FQGNSA. This CDR3 has 17 amino acids. The V gene end was trimmed by 3 bases and the J gene end by 5 bases; junction bases not matched to a gene: 12.

The chain joins TRBV5-1 to TRBJ1-4; TRBD1 matches 8 bases. Germline assignment: CDR1 SGHRS and CDR2 YFSETQ. CDR3 length: 14 residues. V lost 4 bases and J lost 8; bases outside the gene matches: 7. The CDR3 loop is CASSTGTGQEKLFF. CDR3 in DNA: TGCGCCAGCAGCACCGGGACAGGACAGGAAAAACTGTTTTTT.

This clone was observed a handful of times. This rearrangement joins TRBV19 to TRBJ2-1; D could derive from TRBD1 or TRBD2 (5 bases each). V gave up 3 bases and J gave up 0 bases, with 9 bases separating them. The CDR3 consists of 15 residues. Looked up from germline, CDR1 is LNHDA and CDR2 is SQIVND (reference sequence). The CDR3 DNA sequence: TGTGCCAGTAGTATCCCAGGGACCTCCTACAATGAGCAGTTCTTC. This encodes CASSIPGTSYNEQFF. The full variable domain, in which reference TRBV19 and TRBJ2-1 provide the parts outside the CDR3, is DGGITQSPKYLFRKEGQNVTLSCEQNLNHDAMYWYRQDPGQGLRLIYYSQIVNDFQKGDIAEGYSVSREKKESFPLTVTSAQKNPTAFYLCASSIPGTSYNEQFFGPGTRLTVL.

V usage is TRBV5-4 and J usage is TRBJ2-5; D gene unclear. Germline lookup yields CDR1 SGHNT and CDR2 YYREEE (reference sequence). V lost 0 bases to trimming and J lost 0 bases, with 9 bases between them. There are 15 residues in the CDR3. In nucleotides, the CDR3 is TGTGCCAGCAGCTTGGACGCATATAACCAAGAGACCCAGTACTTC. Its protein product is CASSLDAYNQETQYF.

The chain recombines TRBV9 with TRBJ1-1; D remains ambiguous. V gave up 2 bases and J gave up 0 bases, with 8 bases separating them. The CDR3 is 14 residues long. The germline gives CDR1 SGDLS, CDR2 YYNGEE. CDR3 bases: TGTGCCAGCAGCGTTGGCACATTGAACACTGAAGCTTTCTTT. Amino acid sequence: CASSVGTLNTEAFF. Full variable domain (outside the CDR3, taken from reference TRBV9 and TRBJ1-1): DSGVTQTPKHLITATGQRVTLRCSPRSGDLSVYWYQQSLDQGLQFLIQYYNGEERAKGNILERFSAQQFPDLHSELNLSSLELGDSALYFCASSVGTLNTEAFFGQGTRLTVV.

The DNA of the CDR3 is TGTGCCAGCAGTGAATTCCAGGGCTATCAAGAGACCCAGTACTTC. Its translation is CASSEFQGYQETQYF. The V call is TRBV6-1, the J call TRBJ2-5; D might be TRBD1 (5 bases). Germline V gene data show CDR1 as MNHNS and CDR2 as SASEGT. Trimming cost V 2 bases and J 2 bases, with 12 bases left between them. CDR3 length equals 15 residues.

V is TRBV2 and J is TRBJ2-7, with a tentative D call TRBD1 (6 bases). CDR1 and CDR2 (germline): SNHLY, FYNNEI. The CDR3 is 12 residues long. V was trimmed by 6 bases and J by 6 bases, leaving 12 bases between them. The CDR3, as DNA: TGTGCCAGCAGCGTACAGGGTGCCGAGCAGTACTTC. It translates to CASSVQGAEQYF.

CDR3 protein: CAVGGANYGYTF. The CDR3 DNA sequence: TGTGCCGTTGGGGGAGCTAACTATGGCTACACCTTC. The V call is TRBV6-5, the J call TRBJ1-2; tentatively, D is TRBD1 (5 bases). The CDR3 totals 12 residues. The ends were cut back, 11 bases at V and 0 bases at J, with 10 bases in the middle. CDR1 is MNHEY, CDR2 SVGAGI, per germline.

The V call is TRBV30, the J call TRBJ1-2, with 7 bases lining up with TRBD1. Germline assignment: CDR1 GTSNPN and CDR2 SVGIG (reference sequence). The CDR3 sequence is 10 residues long. CDR3 in DNA: TGTGCAACAGGGGAAGTGGGCTACACCTTC. Protein sequence: CATGEVGYTF.

This chain connects TRBV29-1 to TRBJ2-7; the D gene is possibly TRBD1 (7 bases). The germline V gene has CDR1 SQVTM and CDR2 ANQGSEA. CDR3 length: 15 amino acids. The ends were cut back, 4 bases at V and 3 bases at J, with 19 bases in the middle. The CDR3: CSVGMAGGFFYEQYF. CDR3 in DNA: TGCAGCGTTGGGATGGCAGGGGGGTTTTTCTACGAGCAGTACTTC.

This chain joins TRBV7-8 and TRBJ2-1; D ambiguous. This CDR3 contains 15 residues. The germline V gene encodes CDR1 SGHVS and CDR2 FQNEAQ. V was cut by 1 base and J by 5 bases, with 12 bases left in between. The CDR3, as DNA: TGTGCCAGCAGCTTAGACGGAGTTCCCCACAATGAGCAGTTCTTC. It translates to CASSLDGVPHNEQFF.

The V call is TRBV4-2, the J call TRBJ2-1, with D possibly TRBD2 on 6 matching bases. CDR3 length: 16 amino acids. Deletions cut 1 base from V and 4 bases from J, with 14 bases between. Looked up from germline, CDR1 is LGHNA and CDR2 is YNFKEQ. CDR3 protein: CASSQGLGQTYNEQFF. Here the CDR3 DNA reads TGTGCCAGCAGCCAAGGACTAGGCCAAACTTACAATGAGCAGTTCTTC.

This clone was seen a handful of times. The chain links TRBV18 to TRBJ2-2; possible D gene TRBD1, 5 bases. The CDR3 consists of 15 residues. Trimming stripped 3 bases from V and 5 bases from J, with 13 bases between. The V gene's germline CDR1 is KGHSH and CDR2 LQKENI. This CDR3 is CASSPDTTRTGELFF. CDR3 DNA sequence: TGTGCCAGCTCACCGGACACAACGAGGACCGGGGAGCTGTTTTTT. The full variable domain, rest sourced from reference TRBV18 and TRBJ2-2, is NAGVMQNPRHLVRRRGQEARLRCSPMKGHSHVYWYRQLPEEGLKFMVYLQKENIIDESGMPKERFSAEFPKEGPSILRIQQVVRGDSAAYFCASSPDTTRTGELFFGEGSRLTVL.

This chain links TRBV6-6 with TRBJ1-2; D gene uncertain. V gave up 0 bases and J gave up 7 bases, with 9 bases separating them. The CDR3 runs 13 residues. CDR1 and CDR2 (germline): MNHNY, SVGAGI (reference sequence). This chain's CDR3 is CASSYSEGIGYTF. As DNA, the CDR3 is TGTGCCAGCAGTTACTCAGAGGGTATTGGCTACACCTTC.

The rearrangement uses TRBV2 and TRBJ1-1; D is uncertain. The CDR3 sequence is 11 residues long. In germline, CDR1 is SNHLY, CDR2 FYNNEI. Trimming cost V 6 bases and J 4 bases, with 6 bases left between them. The CDR3 DNA sequence: TGTGCCAGCAGGGGTGGCACTGAAGCTTTCTTT. This encodes CASRGGTEAFF.

V is TRBV6-1 and J is TRBJ1-3, with a weak D call TRBD1 (6 bases). This CDR3 comprises 14 residues. Germline V gene sequence: CDR1 MNHNS, CDR2 SASEGT. V gave up 5 bases and J gave up 3 bases, with 11 bases separating them. CDR3 nucleotide sequence: TGTGCCAGCAGTACCGGGGGCGTTGGAAACACCATATATTTT. It codes for CASSTGGVGNTIYF.

The chain uses TRBV29-1 and TRBJ2-1; 10 positions agree with TRBD2. From germline, CDR1 is SQVTM and CDR2 ANQGSEA. The CDR3 runs to 13 residues. J lost 9 bases, V lost 4 bases, and 6 bases had no gene match. CDR3 in amino acids: CSVVASGSPEQFF. The CDR3 region has the DNA TGCAGCGTTGTGGCTAGCGGGAGCCCTGAGCAGTTCTTC.

The chain combines TRBV30 with TRBJ1-2; unclear D gene. Per the germline V gene, CDR1 is GTSNPN and CDR2 is SVGIG (reference sequence). The CDR3 runs to 14 residues. V was clipped by 1 base and J by 2 bases, with 11 bases between them. This chain's CDR3 is CAWSETPLNYGYTF. CDR3 sequence (DNA): TGTGCCTGGAGTGAAACCCCCCTCAACTATGGCTACACCTTC.